The 25 T cell receptor beta chains below all came from one sample that was sequenced in a study of blood T cell repertoires in COVID-19. Profiled with immunoSEQ multiplex PCR; TCRdb holds only in-frame clones, not every one. Of 200,000 to 250,000 clones in the sample, 82% were seen once. The specimen was PBMCs or T cells enriched from blood (not recorded which). The source of these receptors is a woman aged 60-75 years who had recovered from COVID-19.

The chain recombines TRBV10-1 with TRBJ1-1; a possible D gene is TRBD1 (5 bases). V shed 7 bases and J shed 1 base, with 16 bases lying between them. The CDR3 is 15 amino acids. In germline, CDR1 is WNHNN, CDR2 SYGVQD (reference sequence). The CDR3 loop is CASTTKRDGNTEAFF. The CDR3 nucleotides are TGCGCCAGCACCACCAAGCGGGACGGGAACACTGAAGCTTTCTTT.

The chain links TRBV7-2 to TRBJ2-1; 8 nucleotides match TRBD2. The CDR3 runs 16 residues. Looked up from germline, CDR1 is SGHTA and CDR2 is FQGNSA. Losses at the gene ends were 0 bases for V and 4 bases for J; bases not matched to a gene: 5. CDR3 DNA sequence: TGTGCCAGCAGCTTAGCCAGCGGGAGCGCTTACAATGAGCAGTTCTTC. Its protein is CASSLASGSAYNEQFF.

J is TRBJ2-1 and V is TRBV9; TRBD1 matches at 10 bases. The CDR3 has 15 residues. Germline loops: CDR1 SGDLS, CDR2 YYNGEE. The trim removed 4 bases at V and 8 bases at J, leaving 9 bases unmatched. The chain's CDR3 is CASSSDRGQVDEQFF. In DNA, the CDR3 is TGTGCCAGCAGCAGCGACAGGGGGCAGGTCGATGAGCAGTTCTTC.

The chain links TRBV5-6 to TRBJ2-7; D possibly corresponds to TRBD1 (6 bases). CDR1 and CDR2 (germline): SGHDT, YYEEEE. This CDR3 spans 12 amino acids. V was trimmed by 4 bases and J by 7 bases, leaving 12 bases between them. The DNA for the CDR3 is TGTGCCAGCAGCCGAAGACAGGTAGAGCAGTACTTC. Protein: CASSRRQVEQYF.

The CDR3 loop is CASSLGDSTDEQFF. In DNA, the CDR3 is TGCGCCAGCAGCTTGGGGGACAGCACCGATGAGCAGTTCTTC. The chain carries TRBV5-1 and TRBJ2-1; 7 bases map to TRBD1. CDR1 SGHRS and CDR2 YFSETQ come from the germline V gene. Trimming removed 0 bases from V and 8 bases from J; junction bases left unmatched: 5. CDR3 size: 14 residues.

The chain links TRBV2 to TRBJ2-2; D perhaps matches TRBD2 (5 bases). The germline V gene encodes CDR1 SNHLY and CDR2 FYNNEI. The germline V and J ends were trimmed by 4 bases and 3 bases, with 12 bases remaining between them. There are 15 residues in the CDR3. CDR3 sequence: CASSVVPGDTGELFF. CDR3 in DNA: TGTGCCAGCAGTGTAGTCCCCGGGGACACCGGGGAGCTGTTTTTT.

The chain has TRBV15 and TRBJ1-5; D remains ambiguous. From germline, CDR1 is LNHNV and CDR2 YYDKDF (reference sequence). This CDR3 region has 15 residues. V was cut by 3 bases and J by 3 bases, with 12 bases left in between. CDR3 DNA: TGTGCCACCAGCAGGTCTGACACTTTCAATCAGCCCCAGCATTTT. It translates to CATSRSDTFNQPQHF.

The chain combines TRBV27 with TRBJ1-2; weak D call: TRBD1 (6 bases). Trimming pared 5 bases from V and 4 bases from J, leaving 11 bases between. Germline V gene sequence: CDR1 MNHEY, CDR2 SMNVEV (reference sequence). CDR3 length equals 13 residues. CDR3 in amino acids: CASSPLDSYGYTF. CDR3 sequence (DNA): TGTGCCAGCAGTCCCCTGGACAGCTATGGCTACACCTTC.

The V call is TRBV19, the J call TRBJ1-2, with a weak D call TRBD1 (6 bases). Germline V gives CDR1 LNHDA, CDR2 SQIVND (reference sequence). V was pared by 6 bases and J by 4 bases, with 18 bases between. This CDR3 comprises 15 residues. CDR3 in amino acids: CASRLPGGVGYGYTF. The CDR3 DNA is TGTGCCAGTAGGCTGCCGGGGGGCGTTGGCTATGGCTACACCTTC. Variable domain in full (rest from reference TRBV19 and TRBJ1-2): DGGITQSPKYLFRKEGQNVTLSCEQNLNHDAMYWYRQDPGQGLRLIYYSQIVNDFQKGDIAEGYSVSREKKESFPLTVTSAQKNPTAFYLCASRLPGGVGYGYTFGSGTRLTVV.

V is TRBV11-2 and J is TRBJ2-7; 10 bases map to TRBD2. CDR3 length equals 15 residues. The V gene end was trimmed by 1 base and the J gene end by 2 bases; junction bases not matched to a gene: 2. The germline CDR1 and CDR2 sequences are SGHAT and FQNNGV. CDR3 bases: TGTGCCAGCAGCTTAGCCGGGACTAGCGCCTACGAGCAGTACTTC. Amino acid sequence: CASSLAGTSAYEQYF.

The chain links TRBV5-1 to TRBJ2-1; the match to TRBD1 covers 7 bases. Germline V CDR1 and CDR2: SGHRS, YFSETQ. The V segment lost 4 bases and the J segment 2 bases; nucleotides outside the gene matches: 6. The CDR3 contains 15 residues. The CDR3 sequence is CASSQTGPTYNEQFF. In DNA, the CDR3 is TGCGCCAGCAGCCAGACAGGGCCAACCTACAATGAGCAGTTCTTC. Based on the CDR3 plus reference TRBV5-1 and TRBJ2-1, the full variable domain is KAGVTQTPRYLIKTRGQQVTLSCSPISGHRSVSWYQQTPGQGLQFLFEYFSETQRNKGNFPGRFSGRQFSNSRSEMNVSTLELGDSALYLCASSQTGPTYNEQFFGPGTRLTVL.

The chain uses TRBV5-1 and TRBJ1-1, with 8 bases lining up with TRBD1. Germline trimming cut 4 bases from V and 3 bases from J; bases unmatched to any gene: 5. The germline gives CDR1 SGHRS, CDR2 YFSETQ. This CDR3 comprises 14 residues. CDR3 bases: TGCGCCAGCAGCGCCCCGACAGGGGACACTGAAGCTTTCTTT. Protein product: CASSAPTGDTEAFF.

This sequence joins TRBV6-1 and TRBJ2-7, with 10 bases matching TRBD2. V dropped 3 bases and J dropped 7; count of bases not matched to a gene: 9. In germline, CDR1 is MNHNS, CDR2 SASEGT. The CDR3 spans 15 residues. CDR3 nucleotide sequence: TGTGCCAGCAGTGATTCCAGCGGGAGGGCCGGAGAGCAGTACTTC. Translation gives CASSDSSGRAGEQYF.

The rearrangement links TRBV7-2 to TRBJ1-5; possibly TRBD1 for D (5 bases). Germline CDR1 SGHTA, CDR2 FQGNSA. Deletions cut 2 bases from V and 6 bases from J, with 11 bases between. CDR3 size: 14 residues. The CDR3 is CASSLKGSVQPQHF. CDR3 DNA sequence: TGTGCCAGCAGCTTAAAGGGGTCGGTTCAGCCCCAGCATTTT.

The J gene is TRBJ1-1, the V gene TRBV9; 12 bases are a match to TRBD1. V gave up 4 bases and J gave up 4 bases; unmatched junction bases: 8. This CDR3 has 16 residues. Germline assignment: CDR1 SGDLS and CDR2 YYNGEE. The CDR3 reads CASSPGTGGPGTEAFF. In DNA, the CDR3 is TGTGCCAGCAGCCCCGGGACAGGGGGCCCGGGCACTGAAGCTTTCTTT.

The chain recombines TRBV5-1 with TRBJ2-1, with TRBD1 matching 7 bases. Unmatched junction bases numbered 6, after V lost 3 bases and J lost 6 bases. Germline CDR1 is SGHRS and CDR2 is YFSETQ. CDR3 length: 14 residues. The CDR3 nucleotides are TGCGCCAGCAGCTGGTCGGGACAGCTCAATGAGCAGTTCTTC. Translating it yields CASSWSGQLNEQFF.

A few counts support this clone. The rearrangement joins TRBV6-2 or TRBV6-3 to TRBJ1-2; unclear D gene. Per the germline V gene, CDR1 is MNHEY and CDR2 is SVGEGT. Deletions cut 2 bases from V and 6 bases from J, with 13 bases between. CDR3 length: 14 amino acids. CDR3 bases: TGTGCCAGCAGTTACCGGCGGGAGGTTGATGGCTACACCTTC. Residues: CASSYRREVDGYTF.

The chain couples TRBV5-4 to TRBJ2-3; 11 bases are a match to TRBD2. CDR1 and CDR2 from the germline V gene are SGHNT and YYREEE (reference sequence). The length of the CDR3 is 17 residues. Trimming cost V 3 bases and J 1 base; bases outside gene matches: 7. CDR3 amino acids: CASSSVAGGRGTDTQYF. CDR3 nucleotide sequence: TGTGCCAGCAGCTCCGTAGCGGGAGGGAGGGGCACAGATACGCAGTATTTT.

The table lists this clone with a count of one. V gene TRBV6-2 or TRBV6-3 combines with J gene TRBJ1-1; D is unresolved. V was shortened by 4 bases and J by 5 bases, with 11 bases between the two germline ends. The CDR3 has 13 residues. The germline gives CDR1 MNHEY, CDR2 SVGEGT. CDR3 sequence: CASSFPGGTEAFF. The CDR3 region has the DNA TGTGCCAGCAGTTTTCCCGGAGGGACTGAAGCTTTCTTT.

This chain uses TRBV2 with TRBJ2-3, with 8 bases aligning to TRBD1. Germline V gene data show CDR1 as SNHLY and CDR2 as FYNNEI. V dropped 7 bases and J dropped 1; count of bases not matched to a gene: 4. There are 14 residues in the CDR3. The CDR3 DNA is TGTGCCAGCAAAAAGGACAGGGGCACAGATACGCAGTATTTT. Its protein is CASKKDRGTDTQYF.

The chain recombines TRBV4-2 with TRBJ1-2; no firm D call. The CDR3 spans 15 residues. Germline V CDR1 and CDR2: LGHNA, YNFKEQ. The V end was cut by 2 bases, the J end by 4 bases, with 14 bases between. The CDR3 DNA is TGTGCCAGCAGCCAACCCGCCGTGGAGGGCTATGGCTACACCTTC. Translation gives CASSQPAVEGYGYTF.

DNA of the CDR3: TGTGCCAGCAGCACCACAGGTCTCAACACCGGGGAGCTGTTTTTT. Encoded protein: CASSTTGLNTGELFF. The genes are TRBV9 and TRBJ2-2, with D perhaps TRBD1 (5 bases). Germline V gene data show CDR1 as SGDLS and CDR2 as YYNGEE. The V gene lost 4 bases and the J gene lost 2 bases, with 12 bases spanning the gap. CDR3 length: 15 amino acids.

This chain uses TRBV4-3 with TRBJ2-5, with TRBD2 matching 8 bases. CDR1 and CDR2 (germline): LGHNA, YSLEER. The length of the CDR3 is 15 residues. V shed 1 base, J shed 5 bases, and the junction held 6 bases outside the gene matches. The CDR3 DNA sequence: TGCGCCAGCAGCCAAGCCCGGGGGGGCGGGGAGACCCAGTACTTC. Protein product: CASSQARGGGETQYF.

The chain employs TRBV7-2 and TRBJ2-3; 13 nucleotides line up with TRBD2. CDR1 and CDR2 (germline): SGHTA, FQGNSA. With V trimmed by 5 bases and J by 6 bases, 5 bases remained unmatched. This CDR3 spans 15 amino acids. This CDR3 reads CASSTTSGREDTQYF. CDR3 nucleotide sequence: TGTGCCAGCAGCACCACTAGCGGGAGGGAGGATACGCAGTATTTT.

This chain connects TRBV5-1 to TRBJ2-3; a possible D gene is TRBD1 (5 bases). V lost 0 bases and J lost 6, with 14 bases in between. Germline values: CDR1 SGHRS, CDR2 YFSETQ. The CDR3 sequence is 15 residues long. The CDR3 loop is CASSLGVRAEDTQYF. CDR3 nucleotide sequence: TGCGCCAGCAGCTTGGGGGTCAGGGCGGAGGATACGCAGTATTTT.